The sequence of this T cell receptor (beta chain) was determined in a study of cytomegalovirus exposure and HLA in healthy donors (dated by TCRdb to about 2017). With respect to the entire study: In an earlier analysis of around 540 of the donors, about 260 Gb of sequence data and 90 million to 120 million unique TCR beta sequences from some 170 million T cells were reported. Every discovery cohort repertoire had been produced on one sequencing platform. Donor age, sex, ethnicity and CMV serostatus were compiled together with the repertoire data. The number of donors typed differed by locus, with about 629-630 for A, B, C, DRB1 and DQB1, around 500 for DQA1, 600 to 610 for DPA1, and some 470 for DPB1. Rather than using new phenotypic data, the later analysis identified candidate immune exposures from TCR beta sequences and from how often those sequences occurred across donors. To predict cytomegalovirus infection status, the study brought together high-throughput TCR immunosequencing, statistical association of individual TCRs with disease status, and machine learning. The study aimed to test whether cataloging public T cell receptors could reveal signatures of past pathogen exposure. A separate validation cohort of roughly 110 different subjects was used in addition to the 666-subject first cohort. Four to six DR-DQ haplotypes were handled as single units for association and clustering, since linkage in the cohort was strong. Of the 300 to 450 genotyped donors, 80% to 90% were placed in the genetic ancestry cluster associated with self-reported Caucasian donors. On average, around 240,000 unique TCR beta nucleotide sequences were sequenced per donor among some 430 genotyped donors of the cohort, with 15% to 20% of those sequences being non-productive. The T cell repertoires of 666 subjects were profiled by immunosequencing and related to cytomegalovirus serostatus. Class I and class II HLA loci were covered by the typing at four-digit resolution. An earlier analysis of some 500 of the donors applied high-throughput TCR beta sequencing to assess whether each TCR beta V gene segment acted as functional or pseudogenic. An early release that covered 640 HLA-typed donors contained approximately 290 gigabases of sequencing data and 80 million or so unique TCR sequences. A later genetic analysis took genome-wide SNP genotypes for about three fifths of the roughly 670 donors and used that subset as a discovery cohort. In a later analysis, previously published TCR beta repertoires from hundreds of donors were re-analyzed and high-resolution HLA genotyping was added so that TCR occurrence patterns could be studied.

The library relied on the immunoSEQ multiplex PCR assay. For the multiplex PCR, a mixture combining 60 forward primers for TCR Vbeta segments and 13 reverse primers for TCR Jbeta segments was used. Amplification of the CDR3 region of rearranged TCR beta genes was performed with a multiplex PCR assay on genomic DNA. On the Illumina HiSeq System, the amplified TCR beta libraries were sequenced as 87-base-pair reads. The paper's processing steps were these. A later analysis counted approximately 76 million unique TCR beta chains across the 500 to 850 repertoires, and some 11 million of these chains were shared by at least two donors. To remove PCR and sequencing errors, raw reads were error-corrected and collapsed into unique sequences using a nearest-neighbor algorithm that merged closely related sequences. V, D and J gene segments were assigned by aligning CDR3 sequences to IMGT reference sequences. For a sequence to be retained, at least a six-nucleotide match to both a V gene segment and a J gene segment was required. A rearrangement counted as productive if the CDR3 had no stop codons and remained in frame with V and J, and every other rearrangement counted as non-productive. CDR3 was defined by IMGT convention, running from the second conserved V-encoded cysteine to the conserved J-encoded phenylalanine. The earlier analysis of about 530 of the donors excluded any sequence lacking an unambiguous match to a single V gene segment. In an earlier analysis of approximately 590 of the donors, a V segment was called functional when productive rearrangements were above 56.7%, and segregating when the standard deviation between donors exceeded 5%. To diagnose cytomegalovirus status from the catalog of TCR beta chain sequences, a statistical classification framework was built. In a later analysis, V and J genes were assigned by comparing TCR nucleotide sequences against IMGT/GENE-DB human TR gene sequences. In a later analysis, CDR3 sequences and most-parsimonious VDJ recombination scenarios were assigned using the TCRdist pipeline. In a later analysis, every TCR beta chain was defined by the combination of its CDR3 amino acid sequence and its V-gene family, and reads without a unique V-gene family were dropped. In a later analysis, around 600 highly shared, low-generation-probability nucleotide sequences were removed to address suspected cross-contamination and a sequencing artifact. In a later analysis, a clonal expansion index was calculated for each public chain from normalized within-repertoire ranks of inferred template counts. A later analysis computed generation probabilities with a VDJ recombination model fitted to out-of-frame rearrangements, and checked the results against IGoR. Hypergeometric tests were used in a later analysis to score TCR-TCR, TCR-HLA and TCR-CMV co-occurrence, with a repertoire-size bias correction applied to the TCR pairs. To estimate false discovery rates, a later analysis permuted the HLA or CMV assignments 20 times. A later analysis grouped co-occurring TCRs with DBSCAN, adding TCRdist sequence similarity when clustering within HLA-allele-positive subsets. Repertoires with fewer than 30,000 or more than 120,000 public chains were left out of co-occurrence clustering, as were about 5 repertoires with anomalous nucleotide sharing. What TCRdb holds here is the immuneACCESS table cut down to in-frame rearrangements. Part of the clones is not present; checked against another copy, under half of the missing clones reflect an unresolved V gene, and the others are unexplained. Clone size and V and J calls were adopted from that table, with D and trimming inferred from the DNA. Recorded for this sample are 170,000 or so clones; roughly four fifths of them occurred a single time. The ten largest clones take up 1.6% of the sample.

Comment on this clone: Its antigen remains undetermined. The input lacks base qualities; no much larger clone sits a single base away.

The cohort comprised some 730 healthy bone marrow donors. At the time of sampling, all cohort members were nominally healthy, though unrecorded immune exposures were likely present. The donor tested CMV seronegative and was one of the 352 seronegative cohort members. A peripheral blood sample was collected from each donor, and TCR beta sequencing was performed on peripheral blood mononuclear cells. The Qiagen DNeasy Blood Extraction Kit was used to extract genomic DNA from the blood cell samples. What the work shows at the level of the full study, not this receptor alone: A later genetic analysis associated a missense DCLRE1C variant with V-gene and J-gene trimming of TCR beta chains, and an independent cohort replicated the association. Correlated functional status among segregating V segments might be attributable to linkage disequilibrium, but an unknown experimental factor could not be ruled out. Some IMGT-functional V segments, including TRBV6-2 and TRBV6-3, could not be told apart with the 87-base-pair reads, so those segments were excluded. According to the authors, the approach could potentially be generalized to other disease states and immunological phenotypes. About 17 rarely observed V segments, including chromosome 9 orphons, were excluded from the earlier analysis of approximately 600 of the donors because counts were too low. In an earlier analysis of fewer than 750 of the donors, most TCR beta V segments were observed in productive rearrangements about 87% or about 30% of the time, broadly matching IMGT annotations. A cluster of highly shared sequence variants was judged likely to be a technical artifact of the sequencing pipeline. Immune exposure information for the cohort was limited to CMV serostatus. While some public TCRs were present in many individuals, most TCR sequences turned up only very rarely across donors. At a false discovery rate of 0.05, a later analysis linked fewer than 20,000 TCR beta sequences to specific HLA alleles. Most CMV-associated TCR beta chains appeared to be HLA-restricted in a later analysis, and the HLA associations seemed to be driven largely by CMV exposure. Compared with equally common non-associated chains, HLA-associated TCR beta chains in a later analysis were more clonally expanded and had lower generation probabilities. When HLA alleles, especially DR and DQ, strongly co-occurred, TCR associations were difficult to assign to individual alleles. In a later analysis, several top co-occurrence clusters were reported to appear linked to parvovirus B19, influenza, CMV and Epstein-Barr virus. In a later analysis, the rate of TCR association differed among HLA loci, with DRB1 alleles having the most associated TCRs and HLA-C alleles having the fewest. Because HLA typing was missing for some donors at each locus, association tests included only the typed subset. The cohort was sequenced for TCR beta chains only, and without alpha or paired-chain data the features that could be detected were limited. The classifier was reported to diagnose cytomegalovirus status with high specificity and sensitivity in both the original and validation cohorts. A later genetic analysis reported fewer N-insertions in productive TCRs among donors in an Asian-associated ancestry cluster than the roughly 700-donor mean. Roughly uniform sequencing depth across donors was assumed in presence/absence analyses, although this assumption may not hold. A further reported finding was that TCR beta sequences accurately predicted the HLA-A and HLA-B alleles for most subjects in the first cohort. A total of 150 or so TCR beta chains were listed by the study as associated with cytomegalovirus. In vitro tests confirmed that a few of the cytomegalovirus-associated TCR beta chains recognize cytomegalovirus antigens.

CDR1 and CDR2 (KGHSH, LQKENI) derive from the germline V gene. Trimming costs V 2 bases and J 5 bases, and their ends lie 7 bases apart. The CDR3, cysteine through phenylalanine, is 13 amino acids long. This entry keeps only the CDR3 DNA: 39 bases, framed from base 1. The rearranged segments are TRBV18 and TRBJ1-5; no D gene is confidently identified. Source material: PBMCs. The clonotype comes from a man aged 50 or older in good health and CMV-seronegative. The CDR3 sequence is CASSPSSDQPQHF. The nucleotide sequence reads as follows: TGTGCCAGCTCACCATCCAGTGATCAGCCCCAGCATTTT.